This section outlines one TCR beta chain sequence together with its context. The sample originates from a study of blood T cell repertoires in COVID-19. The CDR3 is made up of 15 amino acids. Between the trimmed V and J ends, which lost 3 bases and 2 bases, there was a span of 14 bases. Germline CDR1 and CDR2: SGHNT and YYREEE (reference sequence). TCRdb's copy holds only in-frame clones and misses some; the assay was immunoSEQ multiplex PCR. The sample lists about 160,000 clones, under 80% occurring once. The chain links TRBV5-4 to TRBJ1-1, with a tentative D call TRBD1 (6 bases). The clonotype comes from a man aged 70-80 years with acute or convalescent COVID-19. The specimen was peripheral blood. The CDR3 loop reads CASSYWDTKNTEAFF. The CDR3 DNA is TGTGCCAGCAGCTACTGGGACACTAAAAACACTGAAGCTTTCTTT.